Sequencing of this TCR beta chain was carried out in a study of Graves' ophthalmopathy and Graves' hyperthyroidism. Study-level results: Among thyroid clonotypes expanded above 0.001 frequency, most also appeared in blood.

Trimming shortened V by 5 bases and J by 10 bases, and 17 bases separated the two germline ends. The CDR3 spans 13 residues. CDR1 is SGHAT, CDR2 FQNNGV, per germline. Under 3 months in duration, the ophthalmopathy in affected donors had moderate-to-severe activity, CAS ≥3 and NOSPECS ≥4. The diagnosis combined clinical symptoms, thyroxine, TRAb, thyroid ultrasound and orbital computed tomography scans. PBMCs were isolated from an approximately 10 ml sample of fresh peripheral blood. Beta-chain TCR CDR3 regions were amplified from RNA transcripts. RT-PCR with HTBI primers came first, then second-round multiplex PCR. MiXCR was run by TCRdb on the multiplex PCR reads, yielding one entry per CDR3 protein. Altogether hundreds of thousands of distinct CDR3 sequences are present, roughly 40% being singletons, with the ten largest covering 40% to 45%. Comments on this clonotype: Its antigen is undetermined.

The chain couples TRBV11-2 to TRBJ1-1; no firm D call. Material: peripheral blood. The sequence came from an adult man with Graves' ophthalmopathy. CDR3 nucleotide sequence: TGTGCCAGCAGCCGAGGGCCTGGCGGCGGAGCTTTCTTT. Amino acids: CASSRGPGGGAFF.